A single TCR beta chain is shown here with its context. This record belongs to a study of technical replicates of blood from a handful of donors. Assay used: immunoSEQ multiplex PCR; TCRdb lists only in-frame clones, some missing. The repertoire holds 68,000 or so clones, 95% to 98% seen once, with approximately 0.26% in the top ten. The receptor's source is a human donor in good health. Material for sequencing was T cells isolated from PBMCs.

CDR3 in amino acids: CASSLETGFSGNTIYF. CDR3 DNA sequence: TGTGCCAGCAGCTTAGAAACGGGTTTCTCTGGAAACACCATATATTTT. The chain couples TRBV13 to TRBJ1-3; D call uncertain. CDR3 length equals 16 residues. Trimming removed 1 base from V and 0 bases from J, with 10 bases in between. Germline assignment: CDR1 PRHDT and CDR2 FYEKMQ (reference sequence).